These 29 T cell receptor beta chains originate from one sample sequenced in a study of control samples from healthy donors and cancer patients (TCRdb year 2020). Receptor libraries were prepared by the immunoSEQ multiplex PCR assay. The clones in this table, taken by TCRdb from immuneACCESS, are in-frame only. Not every clone is retained; where verified, under half of the shortfall comes from an unresolved V gene, and the cause of the rest is unknown. The sample table shows about 180,000 clones, and around 87% are seen once. The ten largest make up around 1.4% of the sample. The source material was blood. The origin of the receptors is a woman aged 50 to 65 in good health.

This chain connects TRBV4-3 to TRBJ2-7; TRBD1 is a possible D gene (6 bases). The germline CDR1 and CDR2 sequences are LGHNA and YSLEER. CDR3 length: 15 amino acids. The germline V and J ends were trimmed by 0 bases and 4 bases, with 13 bases remaining between them. CDR3 bases: TGCGCCAGCAGCCAAGATTCACTAGGGGGTTACGAGCAGTACTTC. This codes for CASSQDSLGGYEQYF.

The chain carries TRBV20-1 and TRBJ1-2; D remains ambiguous. CDR3 length equals 11 residues. The V gene lost 7 bases and the J gene lost 0 bases, with 6 bases spanning the gap. The germline gives CDR1 DFQATT, CDR2 SNEGSKA (reference sequence). CDR3 sequence reads: CSGSSNYGYTF. The CDR3 DNA sequence: TGCAGTGGGTCATCTAACTATGGCTACACCTTC.

The gene calls are TRBV5-1 and TRBJ1-1; D is unclear. CDR1 is SGHRS and CDR2 is YFSETQ in the germline V gene. The V end lost 0 bases, the J end lost 2 bases, and 5 bases lay between the germline ends. The CDR3 sequence is 13 residues long. Here the CDR3 DNA reads TGCGCCAGCAGCTTGGAGTACAACACTGAAGCTTTCTTT. It codes for CASSLEYNTEAFF.

The J gene is TRBJ1-2, the V gene TRBV4-3, with D unresolved. Germline V gene lookup returns CDR1 LGHNA and CDR2 YSLEER. This CDR3 has 16 amino acids. Deletions cut 0 bases from V and 2 bases from J, with 13 bases between. The CDR3 is CASSQDGSGRNYGYTF. CDR3 nucleotides: TGCGCCAGCAGCCAAGACGGATCGGGGAGAAACTATGGCTACACCTTC.

The gene calls are TRBV6-5 and TRBJ2-1; 14 bases agree with TRBD2. V shed 6 bases and J 9 bases; nucleotides not matched to a gene: 7. The germline CDR1 and CDR2 sequences are MNHEY and SVGAGI. CDR3 length equals 15 residues. CDR3 region: CASRTGTSGGFEQFF. CDR3 DNA sequence: TGTGCCAGCAGGACCGGGACTAGCGGGGGTTTTGAGCAGTTCTTC.

This clone is a singleton in its sample. CDR3 nucleotide sequence: TGTGCCAGCAGCTTGCTGGGGAGGGGCACCGGGGAGCTGTTTTTT. Translated, it gives CASSLLGRGTGELFF. The V and J genes are TRBV11-1 and TRBJ2-2, with TRBD2 matching over 7 bases. CDR3 length: 15 amino acids. V lost 3 bases to trimming and J lost 4 bases; unmatched junction nucleotides: 5. The germline V gene encodes CDR1 SGHAT and CDR2 FQDESV (reference sequence).

CDR3 loop: CASSPIGWEQYF. The CDR3 DNA reads TGTGCCAGCAGTCCGATAGGCTGGGAGCAGTACTTC. This chain joins TRBV12-3 or TRBV12-4 and TRBJ2-7, with D hard to call. The CDR3 has 12 residues. Trimming pared 5 bases from V and 7 bases from J, leaving 12 bases between.

The chain employs TRBV3-1 (or the pseudogene TRBV3-2) and TRBJ2-1; 11 positions agree with TRBD2. The CDR3 is made up of 17 amino acids. Germline trimming cut 4 bases from V and 7 bases from J; bases unmatched to any gene: 12. The germline V gene encodes CDR1 LGHDT and CDR2 YNNKEL (reference sequence). CDR3 in amino acids: CASSPKWGSGRGNEQFF. The CDR3 DNA reads TGTGCCAGCAGCCCTAAGTGGGGTAGCGGGAGGGGAAATGAGCAGTTCTTC.

This clone came up once. The chain links TRBV21-1 to TRBJ2-1. TRBV21-1 is reported as a pseudogene. The CDR3 contains 14 residues. CDR3 bases: TGTGCCAGCAGCAAGGGACCTCAACCAAATGAGCAGTTCTTC. Amino acids: CASSKGPQPNEQFF.

This clone has more than one count but fewer than ten. This chain joins TRBV5-6 and TRBJ1-5; D perhaps matches TRBD1 (5 bases). Germline V gene sequence: CDR1 SGHDT, CDR2 YYEEEE. The CDR3 has 13 residues. V lost 0 bases, J lost 9 bases, and 10 bases lay in between. Written as DNA, the CDR3 is TGTGCCAGCAGCTTGGGAGGGGCGGGGCCCCAGCATTTT. It specifies CASSLGGAGPQHF. Based on the CDR3 plus reference TRBV5-6 and TRBJ1-5, the full variable domain is DAGVTQSPTHLIKTRGQQVTLRCSPKSGHDTVSWYQQALGQGPQFIFQYYEEEERQRGNFPDRFSGHQFPNYSSELNVNALLLGDSALYLCASSLGGAGPQHFGDGTRLSIL.

The chain employs TRBV7-8 and TRBJ2-2; possibly TRBD2 for D (6 bases). The V gene's germline CDR1 is SGHVS and CDR2 FQNEAQ. CDR3 length: 15 amino acids. Trimming left V 3 bases short and J 4 bases short, with 12 bases between. The CDR3 sequence is CASSLRDFGTGELFF. The CDR3 DNA reads as TGTGCCAGCAGCTTGCGGGACTTTGGCACCGGGGAGCTGTTTTTT.

This clone appeared a single time. A read error may produce the germline difference seen at one junction end. The gene calls are TRBV2 and TRBJ1-1; TRBD1 is a possible D gene (5 bases). Germline assignment: CDR1 SNHLY and CDR2 FYNNEI. CDR3 length: 13 residues. The CDR3 DNA reads as TGTGCCAGCAGGGAAGGGGTGAACACTGAAGCTTTCTTT. It yields the protein CASREGVNTEAFF.

CDR3 sequence reads: CASSLALDRANYGYTF. The CDR3 bases are TGCGCCAGCAGCTTGGCGTTAGACAGGGCTAACTATGGCTACACCTTC. This chain joins TRBV5-1 and TRBJ1-2; TRBD1 aligns across 7 bases. Germline V lookup: CDR1 SGHRS, CDR2 YFSETQ. V gave up 0 bases and J gave up 0 bases; unmatched junction bases: 5. The CDR3 covers 16 residues.

The chain recombines TRBV5-1 with TRBJ2-2; TRBD2 matches at 13 bases. There are 18 residues in the CDR3. Germline-derived CDR1 and CDR2 are SGHRS and YFSETQ. V was pared by 0 bases and J by 5 bases, with 7 bases of the junction left unmatched. For the CDR3, the DNA is TGCGCCAGCAGCTTGGATTGGACTAGCGGGAGCCGTACCGGGGAGCTGTTTTTT. Encoded protein: CASSLDWTSGSRTGELFF.

This clone occurred a few times. J is TRBJ2-7 and V is TRBV6-1; 7 bases are a match to TRBD1. The CDR3 consists of 14 residues. The germline V gene encodes CDR1 MNHNS and CDR2 SASEGT. The J segment lost 3 bases and the V segment lost 3 bases, leaving 5 bases of the junction unmatched. The CDR3 is CASSDTRQGYEQYF. CDR3 nucleotide sequence: TGTGCCAGCAGTGATACCCGACAGGGCTACGAGCAGTACTTC.

This clone was observed once. This chain links TRBV11-1 with TRBJ2-2, with D possibly TRBD1 on 6 matching bases. The V end lost 2 bases, the J end lost 3 bases, and 13 bases lay between the germline ends. From germline, CDR1 is SGHAT and CDR2 FQDESV (reference sequence). This CDR3 is built from 16 residues. Here the CDR3 reads CASSLQGLLDTGELFF. The CDR3 DNA is TGTGCCAGCAGCTTACAGGGGCTCTTAGACACCGGGGAGCTGTTTTTT.

The chain has TRBV2 and TRBJ1-4; D not resolved. The V gene's germline CDR1 is SNHLY and CDR2 FYNNEI. The V and J ends lost 1 base and 10 bases respectively, with 10 bases between them. The CDR3 runs to 13 residues. As DNA, the CDR3 is TGTGCCAGCAGTGAAGTGGCAGTAGGAAAACTGTTTTTT. Amino acids: CASSEVAVGKLFF.

The J gene is TRBJ1-1, the V gene TRBV30, with 7 bases fitting TRBD1. Germline V gene lookup returns CDR1 GTSNPN and CDR2 SVGIG (reference sequence). Losses at the gene ends were 5 bases for V and 3 bases for J; bases not matched to a gene: 3. This CDR3 comprises 12 residues. CDR3 in DNA: TGTGCCTGGGGACAGGCCTACACTGAAGCTTTCTTT. It encodes CAWGQAYTEAFF. The full variable domain, rest sourced from reference TRBV30 and TRBJ1-1, is SQTIHQWPATLVQPVGSPLSLECTVEGTSNPNLYWYRQAAGRGLQLLFYSVGIGQISSEVPQNLSASRPQDRQFILSSKKLLLSDSGFYLCAWGQAYTEAFFGQGTRLTVV.

The chain employs TRBV19 and TRBJ2-4; D is uncertain. This CDR3 region has 14 residues. CDR1 and CDR2 (germline): LNHDA, SQIVND (reference sequence). Trimming removed 5 bases from V and 2 bases from J, with 10 bases in between. The DNA of the CDR3 is TGTGCCAGTAGTCAGCAGGTTACCAAAAACATTCAGTACTTC. The encoded protein is CASSQQVTKNIQYF.

The J gene is TRBJ2-1, the V gene TRBV6-5; 9 bases fit TRBD1. Germline V gene lookup returns CDR1 MNHEY and CDR2 SVGAGI. The CDR3 spans 15 residues. V dropped 6 bases and J dropped 2; count of bases not matched to a gene: 5. The CDR3 bases are TGTGCCAGCAGAGCCGGGACAGGGACCTACAATGAGCAGTTCTTC. Protein: CASRAGTGTYNEQFF.

Details on this clone: The junction differs from germline at one of its ends, possibly a read error. The chain is built from TRBV6-6 and TRBJ1-2; 7 nucleotides agree with TRBD1. Germline assignment: CDR1 MNHNY and CDR2 SVGAGI (reference sequence). The CDR3 sequence is 14 residues long. In nucleotides, the CDR3 is TGTGCCAGCAGCTCGACAGGGCGGAACTACGGCTACACCTTC. The encoded protein is CASSSTGRNYGYTF.

J is TRBJ2-5 and V is TRBV2; 9 nucleotides align to TRBD2. Germline V gene lookup returns CDR1 SNHLY and CDR2 FYNNEI. The CDR3 is 16 residues long. With 6 bases clipped from V and 1 base from J, the junction kept 9 bases outside the gene matches. The CDR3 is CASRGGASGVQETQYF. The CDR3 DNA reads as TGTGCCAGCAGGGGCGGGGCTAGCGGGGTCCAAGAGACCCAGTACTTC.

The chain couples TRBV5-1 to TRBJ1-2; the match to TRBD1 covers 7 bases. Germline V CDR1 and CDR2: SGHRS, YFSETQ. CDR3 size: 14 residues. The junction had 8 bases not matched to a gene; V was cut back by 5 bases and J by 4 bases. The CDR3 protein is CASRHGTDLYGYTF. The CDR3 DNA is TGCGCCAGCAGACACGGGACAGATCTCTATGGCTACACCTTC.

This clone has just one count. The chain joins TRBV5-1 to TRBJ2-7, with D hard to call. From germline, CDR1 is SGHRS and CDR2 YFSETQ. Trimming took off 1 base at V and 5 bases at J, with 13 bases between the two ends. The CDR3 extends over 14 amino acids. The CDR3 loop reads CASSLLFPYDEQYF. In DNA, the CDR3 is TGCGCCAGCAGCTTGTTATTTCCCTACGACGAGCAGTACTTC.

This rearrangement joins TRBV10-3 to TRBJ1-2; tentative D call: TRBD1 (5 bases). The CDR3 is 16 amino acids. Trimming pared 2 bases from V and 6 bases from J, leaving 19 bases between. Germline V gene lookup returns CDR1 ENHRY and CDR2 SYGVKD. CDR3 sequence: CAISETQGGRKDGYTF. The CDR3 region has the DNA TGTGCCATCAGTGAGACCCAGGGTGGTCGTAAGGATGGCTACACCTTC.

This clone showed up just once. The V and J genes are TRBV5-6 and TRBJ2-7; D not certain. The CDR3 is 11 amino acids. V gave up 4 bases and J gave up 6 bases, with 8 bases separating them. Germline V gives CDR1 SGHDT, CDR2 YYEEEE. The CDR3 sequence: CASSLYGEQYF. CDR3 bases: TGTGCCAGCAGCCTATACGGCGAGCAGTACTTC. Using reference TRBV5-6 and TRBJ2-7 for the parts outside the CDR3, the full variable domain is DAGVTQSPTHLIKTRGQQVTLRCSPKSGHDTVSWYQQALGQGPQFIFQYYEEEERQRGNFPDRFSGHQFPNYSSELNVNALLLGDSALYLCASSLYGEQYFGPGTRLTVT.

The V and J genes are TRBV5-1 and TRBJ1-2; 10 positions match TRBD1. Per the germline V gene, CDR1 is SGHRS and CDR2 is YFSETQ. With 3 bases clipped from V and 3 bases from J, the junction kept 2 bases outside the gene matches. The CDR3 totals 14 residues. The CDR3 DNA is TGCGCCAGCAGCTCCGGGACAGGGGACTATGGCTACACCTTC. Translating gives CASSSGTGDYGYTF. Full variable domain (missing parts from reference TRBV5-1 and TRBJ1-2): KAGVTQTPRYLIKTRGQQVTLSCSPISGHRSVSWYQQTPGQGLQFLFEYFSETQRNKGNFPGRFSGRQFSNSRSEMNVSTLELGDSALYLCASSSGTGDYGYTFGSGTRLTVV.

The chain carries TRBV18 and TRBJ1-1; perhaps TRBD1 as D (6 bases). V gave up 3 bases and J gave up 2 bases, with 16 bases separating them. The CDR3 length is 16 residues. CDR1 KGHSH and CDR2 LQKENI come from the germline V gene. CDR3 DNA sequence: TGTGCCAGCTCACCCAGTCGGCCAGGGGCTAACACTGAAGCTTTCTTT. Translated: CASSPSRPGANTEAFF.

CDR3 DNA: TGTGCCAGCAGCTTGTTAGGGGCGAGCTCCTACAATGAGCAGTTCTTC. It specifies CASSLLGASSYNEQFF. The gene calls are TRBV5-5 and TRBJ2-1; weak D call: TRBD1 (5 bases). Germline V gene data show CDR1 as SGHKS and CDR2 as YYEKEE (reference sequence). This CDR3 has 16 residues. Trimming removed 1 base from V and 0 bases from J, with 11 bases in between.